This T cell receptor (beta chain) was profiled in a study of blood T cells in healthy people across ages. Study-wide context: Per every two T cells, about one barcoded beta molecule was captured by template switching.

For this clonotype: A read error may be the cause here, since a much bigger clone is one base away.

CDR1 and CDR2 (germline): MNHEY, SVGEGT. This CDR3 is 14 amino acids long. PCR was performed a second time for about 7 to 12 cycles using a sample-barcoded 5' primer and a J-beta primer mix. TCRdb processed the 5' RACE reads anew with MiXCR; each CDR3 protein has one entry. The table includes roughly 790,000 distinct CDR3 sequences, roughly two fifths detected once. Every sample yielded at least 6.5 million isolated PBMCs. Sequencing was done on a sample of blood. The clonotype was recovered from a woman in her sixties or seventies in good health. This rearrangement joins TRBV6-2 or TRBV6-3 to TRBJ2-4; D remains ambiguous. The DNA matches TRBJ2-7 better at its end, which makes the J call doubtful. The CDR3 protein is CASSYGPGMSEQYF. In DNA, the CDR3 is TGTGCCAGCAGTTACGGCCCTGGGATGAGCGAGCAGTACTTC.